Sequencing of this T cell receptor beta chain was carried out in a study of human T cells and chemical hapten exposure. The CDR3 length is 15 residues. With 4 bases removed from V and 7 bases from J, the gap between germline ends came to 16 bases. The V gene's germline CDR1 is SGHTA and CDR2 FQGNSA. This clonotype was counted ten times or more. MiXCR, applied by TCRdb to the 5' RACE reads, yields one record per CDR3 protein. In the table there are roughly 81,000 distinct CDR3 sequences, approximately 7.7% of which are singletons. Someone pulled total RNA out of unfractionated whole blood. This TCR was recovered from a male donor in good health. The chain recombines TRBV7-2 with TRBJ1-4; D might be TRBD1 (5 bases). CDR3 bases: TGTGCCAGCAGCTCCCGAGAGGGGCTGTCTGAAAAACTGTTTTTT. It is translated as CASSSREGLSEKLFF.